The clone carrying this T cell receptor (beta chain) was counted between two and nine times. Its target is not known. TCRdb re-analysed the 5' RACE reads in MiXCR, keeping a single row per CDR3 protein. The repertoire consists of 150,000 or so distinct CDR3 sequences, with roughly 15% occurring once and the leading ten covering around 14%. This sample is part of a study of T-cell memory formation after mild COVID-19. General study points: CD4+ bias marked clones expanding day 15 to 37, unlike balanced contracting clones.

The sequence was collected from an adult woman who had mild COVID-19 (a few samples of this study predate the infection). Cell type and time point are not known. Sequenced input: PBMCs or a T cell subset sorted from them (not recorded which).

The DNA for the CDR3 is TGCGCCAGCAGCCAAGGGGGCCCCGGGACCACAGATACGCAGTATTTT. Its protein product is CASSQGGPGTTDTQYF. The chain recombines TRBV4-1 with TRBJ2-3; D possibly matches TRBD1 or TRBD2 (5 bases each). CDR1 and CDR2 from the germline V gene are MGHRA and YSYEKL. The CDR3 runs 16 residues. The V gene lost 1 base and the J gene lost 2 bases, with 13 bases spanning the gap.